The T cell receptor beta chain described here comes from a study of cytomegalovirus exposure and HLA in healthy donors. Study-level points and caveats: TCR beta sequences reportedly predicted the HLA-A and HLA-B alleles of most subjects accurately. There were some public TCRs occurring in many donors, but most TCR sequences were rare. Analyses of presence/absence relied on an assumption of roughly uniform sequencing depth across donors.

In the case of this clone: Its antigen is unknown.

Use of 60 Vbeta and 13 Jbeta primers characterized the PCR. Using immunoSEQ multiplex PCR, the repertoire was profiled, and TCRdb retains in-frame clones only, with some absent. The repertoire consists of around 180,000 clones, with roughly 80% occurring once and the leading ten covering 2% to 2.5%. There are 16 residues in the CDR3. Per the germline V gene, CDR1 is SGHVS and CDR2 is FQNEAQ. Trimming pared 5 bases from V and 0 bases from J, leaving 15 bases between. The specimen sequenced was PBMCs. The clonotype comes from a male donor in good health and CMV-seronegative. This chain connects TRBV7-8 to TRBJ2-3; weak D call: TRBD2 (6 bases). In DNA, the CDR3 is TGTGCCAGCAGCGCGAGCCGGGACTCGAGCACAGATACGCAGTATTTT. Encoded protein: CASSASRDSSTDTQYF.